The 29 T cell receptor beta chains below come from one sample, sequenced in a study of blood T cell repertoires in COVID-19. Data came from immunoSEQ multiplex PCR; TCRdb stores just in-frame clones and leaves some out. The top ten hold roughly 1.4% of the sample, which has more than 140,000 clones, around 81% seen once. Sequencing used peripheral blood. The receptors were sampled from a human donor in a cohort sampled during active COVID-19.

The chain carries TRBV19 and TRBJ2-7; 9 bases map to TRBD2. Germline lookup yields CDR1 LNHDA and CDR2 SQIVND (reference sequence). This CDR3 is 19 amino acids long. The V gene end was trimmed by 1 base and the J gene end by 1 base; junction bases not matched to a gene: 14. The CDR3 loop reads CASSIALAGLNLRSYEQYF. The CDR3 coding sequence is TGTGCCAGTAGTATAGCCCTAGCGGGATTAAACCTCCGTTCCTACGAGCAGTACTTC.

The chain recombines TRBV7-2 with TRBJ1-6; 10 bases are shared with TRBD1. V dropped 3 bases and J dropped 8; count of bases not matched to a gene: 4. This CDR3 comprises 15 residues. Germline V lookup: CDR1 SGHTA, CDR2 FQGNSA. The CDR3 loop is CASSLTGGFDSPLHF. The CDR3 DNA reads TGTGCCAGCAGCTTGACAGGGGGCTTTGATTCACCCCTCCACTTT.

The rearrangement joins TRBV27 to TRBJ2-1; D is uncertain. Germline CDR1 and CDR2: MNHEY and SMNVEV (reference sequence). Trimming left V 5 bases short and J 6 bases short, with 8 bases between. This CDR3 has 12 amino acids. Here the CDR3 reads CASSKRGNEQFF. The CDR3 bases are TGTGCCAGCAGTAAAAGAGGCAATGAGCAGTTCTTC.

J is TRBJ2-5 and V is TRBV5-6, with a tentative D call TRBD1 (6 bases). The ends were cut back, 1 base at V and 5 bases at J, with 9 bases in the middle. Germline V gives CDR1 SGHDT, CDR2 YYEEEE. The CDR3 is 13 residues long. The CDR3 nucleotides read TGTGCCAGCAGCTTGTGGGGGCTGGAGACCCAGTACTTC. Its translation is CASSLWGLETQYF.

This clone was detected only a few times. V usage is TRBV19 and J usage is TRBJ1-4; 9 bases match TRBD1. The CDR3 has 14 amino acids. With V trimmed by 6 bases and J by 6 bases, 5 bases remained unmatched. Per the germline V gene, CDR1 is LNHDA and CDR2 is SQIVND (reference sequence). The CDR3 region has the DNA TGTGCCAGTAGGATGACAGGGGGACATGAAAAACTGTTTTTT. It is translated as CASRMTGGHEKLFF. Full variable domain (rest looked up from reference TRBV19 and TRBJ1-4): DGGITQSPKYLFRKEGQNVTLSCEQNLNHDAMYWYRQDPGQGLRLIYYSQIVNDFQKGDIAEGYSVSREKKESFPLTVTSAQKNPTAFYLCASRMTGGHEKLFFGSGTQLSVL.

V and J are TRBV5-1 and TRBJ1-3; D is perhaps TRBD1 (5 bases). Trimming cost V 4 bases and J 9 bases, with 26 bases left between them. The CDR3 consists of 17 residues. CDR1 SGHRS and CDR2 YFSETQ come from the germline V gene. CDR3 coding DNA: TGCGCCAGCAGCCTTGGTGGGGGGGGACCAGCGGCCAGCACCATATATTTT. It translates to CASSLGGGGPAASTIYF.

The V gene is TRBV7-9, the J gene TRBJ2-7; 7 bases are a match to TRBD2. This CDR3 spans 15 amino acids. From germline, CDR1 is SEHNR and CDR2 FQNEAQ (reference sequence). V lost 4 bases and J lost 3; bases outside the gene matches: 9. The CDR3 DNA reads as TGTGCCAGCAGCTGGGCCCTCAGCGGGATCTACGAGCAGTACTTC. This encodes CASSWALSGIYEQYF.

This chain links TRBV5-1 with TRBJ2-2; 8 bases fit TRBD2. From germline, CDR1 is SGHRS and CDR2 YFSETQ. This CDR3 contains 15 residues. J gave up 1 base and V 6 bases, and 5 bases lay outside the gene matches. The CDR3 loop reads CASNRGGENTGELFF. The CDR3 DNA reads TGCGCCAGCAACCGGGGGGGAGAGAACACCGGGGAGCTGTTTTTT. Based on the CDR3 plus reference TRBV5-1 and TRBJ2-2, the full variable domain is KAGVTQTPRYLIKTRGQQVTLSCSPISGHRSVSWYQQTPGQGLQFLFEYFSETQRNKGNFPGRFSGRQFSNSRSEMNVSTLELGDSALYLCASNRGGENTGELFFGEGSRLTVL.

V is TRBV7-3 and J is TRBJ2-5, with a tentative D call TRBD2 (5 bases). Trimming pared 2 bases from V and 5 bases from J, leaving 9 bases between. CDR3 length: 13 amino acids. The germline gives CDR1 SGHTA, CDR2 FQGTGA. The CDR3 region is CASSLEGSETQYF. CDR3 bases: TGTGCCAGCAGCTTAGAGGGTTCGGAGACCCAGTACTTC.

The chain couples TRBV4-2 to TRBJ1-2; no clear D gene. V was shortened by 0 bases and J by 1 base, with 12 bases between the two germline ends. The length of the CDR3 is 16 residues. Germline CDR1 reads LGHNA; CDR2 reads YNFKEQ. As DNA, the CDR3 is TGTGCCAGCAGCCAAGATGGCAGCGGAGTTAACTATGGCTACACCTTC. This sequence encodes CASSQDGSGVNYGYTF.

This chain uses TRBV14 with TRBJ1-2; a possible D gene is TRBD1 (6 bases). Trimming took 4 bases from V and 0 from J, leaving 6 bases between them. There are 13 residues in the CDR3. Germline CDR1 is SGHDN and CDR2 is FVKESK. CDR3 bases: TGTGCCAGCAGCCGGGACACTAACTATGGCTACACCTTC. It yields the protein CASSRDTNYGYTF.

This clone was counted a single time. V is TRBV27 and J is TRBJ1-4; 7 bases map to TRBD1. The junction had 10 bases not matched to a gene; V was cut back by 5 bases and J by 10 bases. The germline V gene has CDR1 MNHEY and CDR2 SMNVEV (reference sequence). There are 14 residues in the CDR3. In nucleotides, the CDR3 is TGTGCCAGCAGTCCTTGGGACAGCAGCGGAAAACTGTTTTTT. Its translation is CASSPWDSSGKLFF.

Concerning this clone itself: One end of the junction fails to match germline, which may point to a read error. This rearrangement joins TRBV6-5 to TRBJ1-2; the match to TRBD1 covers 9 bases. The CDR3 sequence is 12 residues long. CDR1 and CDR2 (germline): MNHEY, SVGAGI. In DNA, the CDR3 is TGTGCCAGCAGTCGCGGACAGGGGAGCTATACCTTC. It is translated as CASSRGQGSYTF.

This chain links TRBV30 with TRBJ1-4; 8 nucleotides align to TRBD1. After removal of 5 bases from V and 8 bases from J, the junction contained 19 bases not matched to a gene. The V gene's germline CDR1 is GTSNPN and CDR2 SVGIG (reference sequence). The CDR3 length is 17 residues. CDR3 in amino acids: CAWGRGAGGRGREKLFF. DNA for the CDR3: TGTGCCTGGGGCCGGGGAGCGGGTGGCAGGGGGCGGGAAAAACTGTTTTTT. The full variable domain, completed using reference TRBV30 and TRBJ1-4, is SQTIHQWPATLVQPVGSPLSLECTVEGTSNPNLYWYRQAAGRGLQLLFYSVGIGQISSEVPQNLSASRPQDRQFILSSKKLLLSDSGFYLCAWGRGAGGRGREKLFFGSGTQLSVL.

The chain has TRBV5-4 and TRBJ2-7, with 8 bases that match TRBD1. The CDR3 is 16 residues long. Germline trimming cut 3 bases from V and 7 bases from J; bases unmatched to any gene: 15. Looked up from germline, CDR1 is SGHNT and CDR2 is YYREEE (reference sequence). CDR3 residues: CASSSVGGTGLREQYF. The CDR3 DNA follows: TGTGCCAGCAGCTCGGTCGGTGGGACAGGTCTGAGGGAGCAGTACTTC.

The V gene is TRBV5-1, the J gene TRBJ1-1, with D unresolved. Deletions cut 5 bases from V and 2 bases from J, with 4 bases between. The CDR3 is made up of 11 amino acids. The germline CDR1 and CDR2 sequences are SGHRS and YFSETQ. The CDR3 loop reads CASSQNTEAFF. The CDR3, as DNA: TGCGCCAGCAGTCAAAACACTGAAGCTTTCTTT.

V gene TRBV28 combines with J gene TRBJ2-7; D perhaps matches TRBD1 (5 bases). Germline V gives CDR1 MDHEN, CDR2 SYDVKM. V lost 2 bases, J lost 0 bases, and 11 bases lay in between. This CDR3 contains 15 residues. The CDR3 is CASSLGRAPSYEQYF. CDR3 bases: TGTGCCAGCAGTTTAGGCAGGGCCCCCTCCTACGAGCAGTACTTC.

The chain carries TRBV18 and TRBJ1-2; D call uncertain. V was pared by 4 bases and J by 5 bases, with 14 bases between. CDR1 KGHSH and CDR2 LQKENI come from the germline V gene. The CDR3 runs 14 residues. The CDR3: CASSQVLAEYGYTF. The CDR3 coding sequence is TGTGCCAGCTCACAGGTTTTGGCGGAATATGGCTACACCTTC.

This rearrangement joins TRBV28 to TRBJ1-4; the match to TRBD1 covers 8 bases. J was trimmed by 6 bases and V by 1 base; bases with no gene match: 7. Germline V gene lookup returns CDR1 MDHEN and CDR2 SYDVKM. The CDR3 extends over 16 amino acids. The CDR3: CASSLSLQGEYEKLFF. CDR3 nucleotide sequence: TGTGCCAGCAGTTTATCCCTACAGGGGGAGTATGAAAAACTGTTTTTT.

V is TRBV28 and J is TRBJ1-4; 7 nucleotides line up with TRBD1. Trimming took 5 bases from V and 10 from J; bases not matched to a gene: 13. The CDR3 totals 15 residues. The germline gives CDR1 MDHEN, CDR2 SYDVKM. The CDR3 reads CASSHPQGDVVKLFF. CDR3 bases: TGTGCCAGCAGTCATCCTCAGGGGGATGTCGTAAAACTGTTTTTT.

V usage is TRBV28 and J usage is TRBJ1-1, with unresolved D. There are 14 residues in the CDR3. CDR1 is MDHEN, CDR2 SYDVKM, per germline. V was clipped by 7 bases and J by 1 base, with 13 bases between them. CDR3 DNA sequence: TGTGCCAGCACCTTGAGGCAAAGGAACACTGAAGCTTTCTTT. Amino acid sequence: CASTLRQRNTEAFF.

In the case of this clone: The junction departs from the called germline gene at one end, perhaps through a read error. The chain employs TRBV7-7 and TRBJ2-1; D is perhaps TRBD2 (5 bases). This CDR3 comprises 16 residues. In germline, CDR1 is SSHAT, CDR2 FNYEAQ (reference sequence). The CDR3 nucleotides are TGTGCTAGCAGCTTAGCGCGATCCCCCTCCTACAATGAGCAGTTCTTC. This encodes CASSLARSPSYNEQFF.

The sample holds one count of this clone. The genes are TRBV5-6 and TRBJ2-7; 13 positions match TRBD2. This CDR3 has 17 residues. The germline gives CDR1 SGHDT, CDR2 YYEEEE. V was pared by 4 bases and J by 3 bases, with 10 bases of the junction left unmatched. CDR3 sequence (DNA): TGTGCCAGCAGCCACAGGACTAGCGGGAGCGGGGGCTACGAGCAGTACTTC. This encodes CASSHRTSGSGGYEQYF.

The chain carries TRBV19 and TRBJ1-3; TRBD1 is a possible D gene (6 bases). Per the germline V gene, CDR1 is LNHDA and CDR2 is SQIVND (reference sequence). There are 16 residues in the CDR3. V lost 1 base, J lost 7 bases, and 17 bases lay in between. This CDR3 reads CASSIGARGQGNTIYF. The CDR3 DNA is TGTGCCAGTAGTATAGGAGCGCGAGGCCAGGGGAACACCATATATTTT.

V gene TRBV2 combines with J gene TRBJ1-2; D unresolved. The germline CDR1 and CDR2 sequences are SNHLY and FYNNEI. CDR3 size: 13 residues. The germline V and J ends were trimmed by 6 bases and 7 bases, with 15 bases remaining between them. CDR3 DNA sequence: TGTGCCAGCAGCGACGGAGGAGGCCTTGGCTACACCTTC. This sequence encodes CASSDGGGLGYTF.

This clone was counted once. V and J are TRBV21-1 and TRBJ2-5; the D call in the table, TRBD1, was not verified against the DNA. TRBV21-1 is classified as a pseudogene. CDR3 size: 18 residues. The CDR3 is CASSKELLDRVILETQYF. In DNA, the CDR3 is TGTGCCAGCAGCAAAGAGTTATTGGACAGGGTGATTCTGGAGACCCAGTACTTC.

The chain employs TRBV9 and TRBJ2-7; 10 bases are shared with TRBD2. Germline CDR1 SGDLS, CDR2 YYNGEE. The CDR3 has 16 amino acids. V lost 4 bases to trimming and J lost 2 bases; unmatched junction nucleotides: 9. Here the CDR3 DNA reads TGTGCCAGCAGCTCCAGGGGACTAGCGTTAACCTACGAGCAGTACTTC. It yields the protein CASSSRGLALTYEQYF.

The chain carries TRBV18 and TRBJ2-2; 9 positions agree with TRBD1. The CDR3 contains 15 residues. Germline V gene lookup returns CDR1 KGHSH and CDR2 LQKENI. V shed 4 bases and J 5 bases; nucleotides not matched to a gene: 5. CDR3 protein: CASSHGTGLTGELFF. The CDR3 DNA follows: TGTGCCAGCTCACACGGGACAGGGTTGACCGGGGAGCTGTTTTTT.

The chain uses TRBV2 and TRBJ1-2, with D possibly TRBD1 on 5 matching bases. Trimming took off 2 bases at V and 5 bases at J, with 15 bases between the two ends. The germline gives CDR1 SNHLY, CDR2 FYNNEI. The CDR3 has 15 amino acids. The CDR3 nucleotides read TGTGCCAGCAGTGAATTCGAAAGGGGACTATATGGCTACACCTTC. Translated: CASSEFERGLYGYTF.